These T cell receptor beta chains were read from a single sample in a study of Graves' ophthalmopathy and Graves' hyperthyroidism. One entry per CDR3 protein, called by TCRdb with MiXCR from the multiplex PCR reads. The sample has 350,000 to 400,000 distinct CDR3 sequences, approximately 20% seen once. The source material was peripheral blood. The receptors come from a woman aged 18-29 years with Graves' ophthalmopathy. Both conserved end residues are part of each CDR3. The order of the fields is J gene, D gene, clone size, V gene, CDR3 DNA, CDR3 protein. The D gene is left open where the match is weak. The size entry is marked missing in some rows and otherwise reads once, few, many or a size class.

j_call: TRBJ1-1; d_call: TRBD1; clone_size: NA; v_call: TRBV28; cdr3_nt: TGTGCCAGCAGCGACACAGGGGGCCTTGAAGCTTTCTTT; cdr3_aa: CASSDTGGLEAFF
j_call: TRBJ2-7; d_call: NA; clone_size: many; v_call: TRBV7-9; cdr3_nt: TGTGCCAGCAGCCCTCCCGGGGGCCTCCCCTACGAGCAGTACTTC; cdr3_aa: CASSPPGGLPYEQYF
j_call: TRBJ2-7; d_call: NA; clone_size: many; v_call: TRBV30; cdr3_nt: TGTGCCTGGAGTGTAGGCCCGAGCGCCGAGCAGTACTTC; cdr3_aa: CAWSVGPSAEQYF
j_call: TRBJ2-4; d_call: NA; clone_size: many; v_call: TRBV6-5; cdr3_nt: TGTGCCAGCAGTTATGATGTGGGAAGAAACATTCAGTACTTC; cdr3_aa: CASSYDVGRNIQYF
j_call: TRBJ2-2; d_call: NA; clone_size: many; v_call: TRBV6-2/TRBV6-3; cdr3_nt: TGTGCCAGCAGCCCCTTCCGGGTGACCGGGGAGCTGTTTTTT; cdr3_aa: CASSPFRVTGELFF
j_call: TRBJ2-7; d_call: TRBD1; clone_size: many; v_call: TRBV28; cdr3_nt: TGTGCCAGCATATCCGGGACAGGTTACGAGCAGTACTTC; cdr3_aa: CASISGTGYEQYF
j_call: TRBJ2-5; d_call: NA; clone_size: many; v_call: TRBV28; cdr3_nt: TGTGCCAGCACGAGGGAGCAGACCCAGTACTTC; cdr3_aa: CASTREQTQYF
j_call: TRBJ2-5; d_call: TRBD1; clone_size: many; v_call: TRBV28; cdr3_nt: TGTGCCAGCAGTTTAGGCAGGGGGCGAGAGACCCAGTACTTC; cdr3_aa: CASSLGRGRETQYF
j_call: TRBJ2-7; d_call: NA; clone_size: NA; v_call: TRBV20-1; cdr3_nt: TGCAGTCTGGGGACGGTCCCCTACGAGCAGTACTTC; cdr3_aa: CSLGTVPYEQYF
j_call: TRBJ1-2; d_call: TRBD1; clone_size: many; v_call: TRBV11-1; cdr3_nt: TGTGCCAGCAGCTTGACAGGGGAGGTACGATATGGCTACACCTTC; cdr3_aa: CASSLTGEVRYGYTF
j_call: TRBJ2-4; d_call: NA; clone_size: many; v_call: TRBV18; cdr3_nt: TGTGCCAGCTCACCAGGACAGACAAACATTCAGTACTTC; cdr3_aa: CASSPGQTNIQYF
j_call: TRBJ1-6; d_call: NA; clone_size: many; v_call: TRBV5-5; cdr3_nt: TGTGCCAGCAGCGCGATGCCGGGCCGTAATTCACCCCTCCACTTT; cdr3_aa: CASSAMPGRNSPLHF
j_call: TRBJ2-3; d_call: TRBD2; clone_size: many; v_call: TRBV28; cdr3_nt: TGTGCCAGCAGTCCGGCCGGGACTAGCGGGACAGATACGCAGTATTTT; cdr3_aa: CASSPAGTSGTDTQYF
j_call: TRBJ1-6; d_call: NA; clone_size: many; v_call: TRBV6-2/TRBV6-3; cdr3_nt: TGTGCCAGCAGTTATTCATGGCTCCTCAGGGATTCACCCCTCCACTTT; cdr3_aa: CASSYSWLLRDSPLHF
j_call: TRBJ1-1; d_call: TRBD1; clone_size: few; v_call: TRBV4-3; cdr3_nt: TGCGCCAGCAGCCAAGAACCGGGACAGGGAGGGACTGAAGCTTTCTTT; cdr3_aa: CASSQEPGQGGTEAFF
j_call: TRBJ2-5; d_call: NA; clone_size: many; v_call: TRBV3-1; cdr3_nt: TGTGCCAGCAGCCAAGGGTGGTGGCGGGGCCGAGGGGAGACCCAGTACTTC; cdr3_aa: CASSQGWWRGRGETQYF
j_call: TRBJ2-7; d_call: TRBD2; clone_size: NA; v_call: TRBV4-3; cdr3_nt: TGCGCCAGCAGCCCGGAGCGGGAAATAAGCTACGAGCAGTACTTC; cdr3_aa: CASSPEREISYEQYF
j_call: TRBJ1-3; d_call: NA; clone_size: many; v_call: TRBV28; cdr3_nt: TGTGCCAGCAGCCAACGCCAGGGGACTGGAAACACCATATATTTT; cdr3_aa: CASSQRQGTGNTIYF
j_call: TRBJ1-1; d_call: NA; clone_size: few; v_call: TRBV3-1; cdr3_nt: TGTGCCAGCAGCACAACAGGCTACACTGAAGCTTTCTTT; cdr3_aa: CASSTTGYTEAFF
j_call: TRBJ1-6; d_call: NA; clone_size: NA; v_call: TRBV6-5; cdr3_nt: TGTGCCAGCAGTTACTCGAGCGCAGCTAATTCACCCCTCCACTTT; cdr3_aa: CASSYSSAANSPLHF
j_call: TRBJ1-5; d_call: NA; clone_size: many; v_call: TRBV28; cdr3_nt: TGTGCCAGCAAGGATCTGATGGAGCCCCAGCATTTT; cdr3_aa: CASKDLMEPQHF
j_call: TRBJ2-5; d_call: NA; clone_size: few; v_call: TRBV6-1; cdr3_nt: TGTGCCAGCAATCGCTACCTACAAGAGACCCAGTACTTC; cdr3_aa: CASNRYLQETQYF
j_call: TRBJ2-3; d_call: TRBD2; clone_size: NA; v_call: TRBV6-2/TRBV6-3; cdr3_nt: TGTGCCAGCAGGCCAGTCTTAGCGGGAGGGCCTAGCGAAGACACAGATACGCAGTATTTT; cdr3_aa: CASRPVLAGGPSEDTDTQYF
j_call: TRBJ2-4; d_call: NA; clone_size: NA; v_call: TRBV27; cdr3_nt: TGTGCCAGCAGTTTTTCTAGCCAAAACATTCAGTACTTC; cdr3_aa: CASSFSSQNIQYF
j_call: TRBJ2-5; d_call: TRBD1; clone_size: many; v_call: TRBV28; cdr3_nt: TGTGCCAGCACCCGAGGGGGCATGGGCGAGACCCAGTACTTC; cdr3_aa: CASTRGGMGETQYF
j_call: TRBJ2-5; d_call: TRBD2; clone_size: many; v_call: TRBV30; cdr3_nt: TGTGCCTGGGAGCGGGCGGGGGGAAGACAAGAGACCCAGTACTTC; cdr3_aa: CAWERAGGRQETQYF
j_call: TRBJ1-1; d_call: TRBD1; clone_size: many; v_call: TRBV30; cdr3_nt: TGTGCCTGGAGTGCCCAGGGGGCAGCTTTCTTT; cdr3_aa: CAWSAQGAAFF
j_call: TRBJ2-7; d_call: TRBD1; clone_size: many; v_call: TRBV2; cdr3_nt: TGTGCCAGCCGTAGAGGGGGCTTCGACGAGCAGTACTTC; cdr3_aa: CASRRGGFDEQYF
j_call: TRBJ2-7; d_call: TRBD2; clone_size: many; v_call: TRBV7-2; cdr3_nt: TGTGCCAGCAGCTTGCGGGAGGACTACGAGCAGTACTTC; cdr3_aa: CASSLREDYEQYF
j_call: TRBJ2-7; d_call: TRBD1; clone_size: NA; v_call: TRBV6-1; cdr3_nt: TGTGCCAGCAACACCGGGACAGGGGGCTACGAGCAGTACTTC; cdr3_aa: CASNTGTGGYEQYF
j_call: TRBJ2-7; d_call: NA; clone_size: few; v_call: TRBV7-2; cdr3_nt: TGTGCCAGCAGCTTAGAGGCCCTACCCCTCGAGCAGTACTTC; cdr3_aa: CASSLEALPLEQYF
j_call: TRBJ1-2; d_call: NA; clone_size: many; v_call: TRBV28; cdr3_nt: TGTGCCAGCAGTACCGGCGGGGGAGGGGTGGACTATGGCTACACCTTC; cdr3_aa: CASSTGGGGVDYGYTF
j_call: TRBJ2-7; d_call: NA; clone_size: many; v_call: TRBV28; cdr3_nt: TGTGCCAGCAGTTTACTCCCACTCTACGAGCAGTACTTC; cdr3_aa: CASSLLPLYEQYF
j_call: TRBJ1-2; d_call: TRBD1; clone_size: NA; v_call: TRBV11-2; cdr3_nt: TGTGCCAGCAGCTCCCCTTGGGTACAGGGGACTAGTGGCTACACCTTC; cdr3_aa: CASSSPWVQGTSGYTF
j_call: TRBJ2-7; d_call: NA; clone_size: many; v_call: TRBV20-1; cdr3_nt: TGCAGTGCCAGGATACCCTACGAGCAGTACTTC; cdr3_aa: CSARIPYEQYF
j_call: TRBJ1-2; d_call: NA; clone_size: many; v_call: TRBV20-1; cdr3_nt: TGCAGTGCGACAGCCTATGGCTACACCTTC; cdr3_aa: CSATAYGYTF
j_call: TRBJ2-5; d_call: NA; clone_size: many; v_call: TRBV6-2/TRBV6-3; cdr3_nt: TGTGCCAGCAGTCCAGGAGAGACAGGGACTTTCCAAGAGACCCAGTACTTC; cdr3_aa: CASSPGETGTFQETQYF
j_call: TRBJ1-1; d_call: NA; clone_size: NA; v_call: TRBV6-2/TRBV6-3; cdr3_nt: TGTGCCAGCAGTTTTACCAGGGGAATGAACACTGAAGCTTTCTTT; cdr3_aa: CASSFTRGMNTEAFF
j_call: TRBJ1-1; d_call: NA; clone_size: NA; v_call: TRBV15; cdr3_nt: TGTGCCACCAGCAGAGCCCCCGAGATTGATGAAGCTTTCTTT; cdr3_aa: CATSRAPEIDEAFF
j_call: TRBJ1-6; d_call: NA; clone_size: many; v_call: TRBV4-2; cdr3_nt: TGTGCCAGCAGCCCCACCCCGAGTGATGGCAATTCACCCCTCCACTTT; cdr3_aa: CASSPTPSDGNSPLHF
j_call: TRBJ1-5; d_call: TRBD1; clone_size: many; v_call: TRBV27; cdr3_nt: TGTGCCAGCAGTTCTCGGACAGGGAATAGCAATCAGCCCCAGCATTTT; cdr3_aa: CASSSRTGNSNQPQHF
j_call: TRBJ2-4; d_call: NA; clone_size: many; v_call: TRBV15; cdr3_nt: TGTGCCACCAGCAGAGGGTTGAGACAAGCCAAAAACATTCAGTACTTC; cdr3_aa: CATSRGLRQAKNIQYF